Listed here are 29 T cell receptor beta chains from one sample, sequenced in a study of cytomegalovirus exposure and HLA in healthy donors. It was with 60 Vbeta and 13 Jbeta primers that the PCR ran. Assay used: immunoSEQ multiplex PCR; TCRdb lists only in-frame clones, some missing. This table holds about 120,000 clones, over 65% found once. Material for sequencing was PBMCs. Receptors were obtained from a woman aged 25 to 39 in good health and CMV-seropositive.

The CDR3 nucleotides are TGTGCCAGCAGCGGCTCACAGGGGCCAAATTCACCCCTCCACTTT. This translates into CASSGSQGPNSPLHF. This sequence joins TRBV9 and TRBJ1-6; 7 nucleotides agree with TRBD1. Germline assignment: CDR1 SGDLS and CDR2 YYNGEE. V shed 3 bases, J shed 7 bases, and the junction held 7 bases outside the gene matches. CDR3 length: 15 amino acids.

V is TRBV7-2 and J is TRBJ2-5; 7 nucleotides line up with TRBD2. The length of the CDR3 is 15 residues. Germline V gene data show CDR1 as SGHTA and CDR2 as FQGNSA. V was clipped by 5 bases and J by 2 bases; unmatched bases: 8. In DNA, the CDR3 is TGTGCCAGCAGCCCCCTGGGGGGGAGGCAAGAGACCCAGTACTTC. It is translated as CASSPLGGRQETQYF. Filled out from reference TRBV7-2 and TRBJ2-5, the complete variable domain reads GAGVSQSPSNKVTEKGKDVELRCDPISGHTALYWYRQSLGQGLEFLIYFQGNSAPDKSGLPSDRFSAERTGGSVSTLTIQRTQQEDSAVYLCASSPLGGRQETQYFGPGTRLLVL.

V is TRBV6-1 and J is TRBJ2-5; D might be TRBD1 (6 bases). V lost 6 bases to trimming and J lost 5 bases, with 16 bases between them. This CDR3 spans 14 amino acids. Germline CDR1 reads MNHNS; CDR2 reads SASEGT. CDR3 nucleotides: TGTGCCAGCAGGCACACAGGGAGTTGGGAGACCCAGTACTTC. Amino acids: CASRHTGSWETQYF.

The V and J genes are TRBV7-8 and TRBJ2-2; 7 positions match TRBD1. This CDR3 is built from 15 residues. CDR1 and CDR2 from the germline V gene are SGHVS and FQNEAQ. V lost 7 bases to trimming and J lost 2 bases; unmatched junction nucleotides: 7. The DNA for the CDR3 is TGTGCCAGCACCACCAACAGGGGAAACACCGGGGAGCTGTTTTTT. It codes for CASTTNRGNTGELFF.

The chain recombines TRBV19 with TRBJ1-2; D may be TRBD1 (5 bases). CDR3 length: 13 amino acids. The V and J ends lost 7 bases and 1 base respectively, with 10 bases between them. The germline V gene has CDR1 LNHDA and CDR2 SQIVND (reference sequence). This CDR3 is CASTTQVNYGYTF. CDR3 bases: TGTGCCAGTACCACACAGGTTAACTATGGCTACACCTTC.

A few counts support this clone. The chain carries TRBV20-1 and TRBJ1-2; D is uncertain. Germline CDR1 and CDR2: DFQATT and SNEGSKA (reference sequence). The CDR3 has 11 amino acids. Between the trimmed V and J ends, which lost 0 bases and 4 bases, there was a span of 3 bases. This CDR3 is CSARDLYGYTF. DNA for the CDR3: TGCAGTGCTAGAGATCTCTATGGCTACACCTTC.

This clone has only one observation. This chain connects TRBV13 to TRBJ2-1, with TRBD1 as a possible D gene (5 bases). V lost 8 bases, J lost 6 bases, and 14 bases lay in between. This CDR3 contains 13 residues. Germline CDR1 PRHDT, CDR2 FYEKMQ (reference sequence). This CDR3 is CASSPGRVNEQFF. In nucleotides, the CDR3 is TGTGCCAGCTCGCCGGGCAGGGTCAATGAGCAGTTCTTC.

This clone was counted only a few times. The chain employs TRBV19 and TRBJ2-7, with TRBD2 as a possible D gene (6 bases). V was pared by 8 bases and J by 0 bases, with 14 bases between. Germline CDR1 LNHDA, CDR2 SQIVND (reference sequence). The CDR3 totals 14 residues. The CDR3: CASRLERDSYEQYF. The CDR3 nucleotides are TGTGCCAGTCGACTAGAGAGGGACTCCTACGAGCAGTACTTC. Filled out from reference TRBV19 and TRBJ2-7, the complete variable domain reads DGGITQSPKYLFRKEGQNVTLSCEQNLNHDAMYWYRQDPGQGLRLIYYSQIVNDFQKGDIAEGYSVSREKKESFPLTVTSAQKNPTAFYLCASRLERDSYEQYFGPGTRLTVT.

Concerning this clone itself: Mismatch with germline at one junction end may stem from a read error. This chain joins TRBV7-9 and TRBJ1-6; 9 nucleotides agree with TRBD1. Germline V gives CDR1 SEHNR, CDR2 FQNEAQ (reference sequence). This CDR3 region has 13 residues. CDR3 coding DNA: TGTTCCAGCAGCGGGACAGGGAATTCACCCCTCCACTTT. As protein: CSSSGTGNSPLHF.

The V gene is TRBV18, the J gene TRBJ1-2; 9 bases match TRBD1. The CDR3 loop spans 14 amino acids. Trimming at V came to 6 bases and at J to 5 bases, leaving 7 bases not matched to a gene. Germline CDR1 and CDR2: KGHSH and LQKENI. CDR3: CASSPGQGLYGYTF. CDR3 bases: TGTGCCAGCTCCCCGGGACAGGGACTTTATGGCTACACCTTC.

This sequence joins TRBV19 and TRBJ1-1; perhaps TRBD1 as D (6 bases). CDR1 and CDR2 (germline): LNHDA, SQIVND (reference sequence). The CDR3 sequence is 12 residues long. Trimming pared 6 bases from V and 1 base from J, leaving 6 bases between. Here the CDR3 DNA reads TGTGCCAGTAGGACAGGGAACACTGAAGCTTTCTTT. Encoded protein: CASRTGNTEAFF.

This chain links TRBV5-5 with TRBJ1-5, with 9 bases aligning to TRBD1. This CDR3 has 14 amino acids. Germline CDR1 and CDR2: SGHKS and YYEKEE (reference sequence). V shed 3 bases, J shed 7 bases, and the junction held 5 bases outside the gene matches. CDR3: CASSSRQGEQPQHF. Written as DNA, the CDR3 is TGTGCCAGCAGCTCACGACAGGGGGAGCAGCCCCAGCATTTT.

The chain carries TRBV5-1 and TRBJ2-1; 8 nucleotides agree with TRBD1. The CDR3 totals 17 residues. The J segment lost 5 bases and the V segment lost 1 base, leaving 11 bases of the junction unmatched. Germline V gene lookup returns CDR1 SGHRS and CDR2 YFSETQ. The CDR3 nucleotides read TGCGCCAGCAGCTTGCCGCAGGGACAGGTCGAGGACAATGAGCAGTTCTTC. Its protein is CASSLPQGQVEDNEQFF.

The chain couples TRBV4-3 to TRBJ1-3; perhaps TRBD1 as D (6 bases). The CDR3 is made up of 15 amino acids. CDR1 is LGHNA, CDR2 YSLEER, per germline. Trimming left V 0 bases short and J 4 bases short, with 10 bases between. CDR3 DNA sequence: TGCGCCAGCAGCCAAGATGGACAGAGCGGAAACACCATATATTTT. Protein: CASSQDGQSGNTIYF.

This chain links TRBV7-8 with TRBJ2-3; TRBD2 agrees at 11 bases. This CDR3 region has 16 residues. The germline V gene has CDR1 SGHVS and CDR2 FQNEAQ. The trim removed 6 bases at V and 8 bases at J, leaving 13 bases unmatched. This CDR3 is CASREGTSGPRGTQYF. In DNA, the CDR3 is TGTGCCAGCAGGGAAGGGACTAGCGGACCGAGGGGTACGCAGTATTTT.

The CDR3 DNA is TGTGCCAGCAGTGACGGGACAGGGATAAATGAGCAGTTCTTC. This gives the protein CASSDGTGINEQFF. The chain is built from TRBV2 and TRBJ2-1; 9 bases are shared with TRBD1. CDR1 is SNHLY and CDR2 is FYNNEI in the germline V gene. Germline trimming cut 3 bases from V and 7 bases from J; bases unmatched to any gene: 4. The CDR3 spans 14 residues. The variable domain in full, with the rest retrieved from reference TRBV2 and TRBJ2-1, is EPEVTQTPSHQVTQMGQEVILRCVPISNHLYFYWYRQILGQKVEFLVSFYNNEISEKSEIFDDQFSVERPDGSNFTLKIRSTKLEDSAMYFCASSDGTGINEQFFGPGTRLTVL.

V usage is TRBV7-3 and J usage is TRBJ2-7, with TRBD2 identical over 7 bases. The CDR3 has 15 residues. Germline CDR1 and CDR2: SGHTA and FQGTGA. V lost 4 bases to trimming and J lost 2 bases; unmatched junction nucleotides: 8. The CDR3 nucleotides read TGTGCCAGCAGCTCTCTAGCGGACTCTACCTACGAGCAGTACTTC. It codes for CASSSLADSTYEQYF.

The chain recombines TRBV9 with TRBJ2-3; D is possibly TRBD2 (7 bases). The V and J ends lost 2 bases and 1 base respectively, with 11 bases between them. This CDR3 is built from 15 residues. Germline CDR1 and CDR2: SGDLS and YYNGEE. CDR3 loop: CASSVRGGGTDTQYF. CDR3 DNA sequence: TGTGCCAGCAGCGTGAGAGGGGGGGGCACAGATACGCAGTATTTT. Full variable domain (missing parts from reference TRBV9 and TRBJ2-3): DSGVTQTPKHLITATGQRVTLRCSPRSGDLSVYWYQQSLDQGLQFLIQYYNGEERAKGNILERFSAQQFPDLHSELNLSSLELGDSALYFCASSVRGGGTDTQYFGPGTRLTVL.

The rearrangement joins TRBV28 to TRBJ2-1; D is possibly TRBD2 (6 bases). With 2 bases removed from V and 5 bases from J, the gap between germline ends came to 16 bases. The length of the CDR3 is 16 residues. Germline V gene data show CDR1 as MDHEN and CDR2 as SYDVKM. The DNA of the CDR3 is TGTGCCAGCAGTTTAGGTCTGGGACCGGGGGACAATGAGCAGTTCTTC. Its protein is CASSLGLGPGDNEQFF.

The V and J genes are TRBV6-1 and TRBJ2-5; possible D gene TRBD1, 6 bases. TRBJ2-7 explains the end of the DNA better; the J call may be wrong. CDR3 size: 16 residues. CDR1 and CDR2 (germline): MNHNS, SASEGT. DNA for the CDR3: TGTGCCAGCAGTGAAGCGGACAGTTTGAGGTCCTACGAGCAGTACTTC. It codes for CASSEADSLRSYEQYF.

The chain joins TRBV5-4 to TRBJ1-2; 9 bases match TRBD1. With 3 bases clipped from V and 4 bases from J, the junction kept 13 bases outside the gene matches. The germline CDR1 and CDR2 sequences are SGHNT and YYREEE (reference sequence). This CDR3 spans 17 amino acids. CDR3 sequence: CASSSSDRGILGYGYTF. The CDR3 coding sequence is TGTGCCAGCAGCTCTTCGGACAGGGGTATTCTAGGCTATGGCTACACCTTC.

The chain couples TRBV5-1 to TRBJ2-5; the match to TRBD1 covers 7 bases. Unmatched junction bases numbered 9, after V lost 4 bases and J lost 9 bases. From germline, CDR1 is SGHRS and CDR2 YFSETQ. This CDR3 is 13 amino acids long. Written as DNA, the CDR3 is TGCGCCAGCAGCCCATCGGACAGGCTGCCCCAGTACTTC. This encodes CASSPSDRLPQYF.

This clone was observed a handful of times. In DNA, the CDR3 is TGTGCCAGCAGTGCTCCGACAGGGGGCCGCGAGCAGTACTTC. This codes for CASSAPTGGREQYF. The chain links TRBV28 to TRBJ2-7; 10 positions agree with TRBD1. The germline gives CDR1 MDHEN, CDR2 SYDVKM. The CDR3 runs 14 residues. Trimming removed 5 bases from V and 6 bases from J; junction bases left unmatched: 7.

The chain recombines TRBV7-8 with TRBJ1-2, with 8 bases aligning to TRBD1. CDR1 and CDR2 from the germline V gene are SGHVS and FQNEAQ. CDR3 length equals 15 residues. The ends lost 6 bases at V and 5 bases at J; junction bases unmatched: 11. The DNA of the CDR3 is TGTGCCAGCAGGGCAGGGGGCGGGTCAGCTTATGGCTACACCTTC. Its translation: CASRAGGGSAYGYTF.

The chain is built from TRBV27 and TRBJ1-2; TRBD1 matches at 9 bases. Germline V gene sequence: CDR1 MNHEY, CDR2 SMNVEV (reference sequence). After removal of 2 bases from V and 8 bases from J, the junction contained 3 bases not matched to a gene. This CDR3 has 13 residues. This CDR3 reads CASSLTTGGGYTF. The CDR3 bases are TGTGCCAGCAGTTTAACGACAGGGGGGGGCTACACCTTC.

Here the CDR3 DNA reads TGCGCCAGCACTATAGGACCAGGGGACAAACTGTTTTTT. It codes for CASTIGPGDKLFF. This chain links TRBV4-1 with TRBJ1-4; D is possibly TRBD1 (6 bases). With 7 bases removed from V and 11 bases from J, the gap between germline ends came to 17 bases. The CDR3 consists of 13 residues. CDR1 MGHRA and CDR2 YSYEKL come from the germline V gene.

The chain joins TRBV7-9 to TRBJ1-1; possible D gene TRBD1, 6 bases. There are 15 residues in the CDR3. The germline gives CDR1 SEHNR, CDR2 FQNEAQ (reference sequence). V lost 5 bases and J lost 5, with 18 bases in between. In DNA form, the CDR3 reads TGTGCCAGCAGCCCAAATGGGGGGGCGGATACTGAAGCTTTCTTT. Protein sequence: CASSPNGGADTEAFF.

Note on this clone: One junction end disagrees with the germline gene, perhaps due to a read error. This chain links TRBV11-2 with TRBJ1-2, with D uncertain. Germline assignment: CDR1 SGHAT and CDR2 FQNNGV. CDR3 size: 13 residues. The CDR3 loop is CASSLGSNYGHTF. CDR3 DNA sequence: TGTGCCAGCAGCTTAGGATCGAACTATGGCCACACCTTC. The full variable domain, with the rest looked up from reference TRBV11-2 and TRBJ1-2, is EAGVAQSPRYKIIEKRQSVAFWCNPISGHATLYWYQQILGQGPKLLIQFQNNGVVDDSQLPKDRFSAERLKGVDSTLKIQPAKLEDSAVYLCASSLGSNYGHTFGSGTRLTVV.

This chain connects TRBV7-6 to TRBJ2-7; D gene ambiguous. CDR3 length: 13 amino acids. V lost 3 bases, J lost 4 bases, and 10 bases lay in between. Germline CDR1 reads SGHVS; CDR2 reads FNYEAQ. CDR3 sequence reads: CASSFGVMYEQYF. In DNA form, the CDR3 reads TGTGCCAGCAGCTTTGGAGTGATGTACGAGCAGTACTTC. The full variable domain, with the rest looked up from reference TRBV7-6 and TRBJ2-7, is GAGVSQSPRYKVTKRGQDVALRCDPISGHVSLYWYRQALGQGPEFLTYFNYEAQQDKSGLPNDRFSAERPEGSISTLTIQRTEQRDSAMYRCASSFGVMYEQYFGPGTRLTVT.